This T cell receptor beta chain was documented in a study of blood T cell repertoires in COVID-19 (dated by TCRdb to 2018 to 2021). In the study overall: The collaborator samples originated in the United States, Italy and Spain and spanned the acute and convalescent phases of COVID-19. The sample metadata nearly always contained a de-identified subject ID, COVID-19 status, age in years and sex. The repertoires were released in a freely available public database meant as a resource for research on the immune response to SARS-CoV-2. Where HLA class I and class II types were available, the types were taken from metadata supplied by the sample provider, not from assay-based typing. Deeply sampled blood TCRbeta repertoires from subjects exposed to, actively infected with, or recovered from COVID-19 were included in the dataset. The prospective study material was composed of cDNA or gDNA derived from T cells, B-cell-depleted T cells, or PBMCs. Samples were obtained from the ongoing ImmuneRACE study (first 160 participants) and from some 1,200 subjects provided by 6 global collaborators.

The CDR3 numbers 17 residues from cysteine through phenylalanine. CDR3 DNA only is kept here, 51 bases in frame from base 1. Trimming leaves V shorter by 4 bases and J shorter by 4 bases, with the junction holding 12 bases beyond the gene matches. The germline V gene specifies KGHDR as CDR1 and SFDVKD as CDR2. Points on this clone: Its antigen target is currently unknown. Base qualities are missing; no much larger clone stands one base away.

TCRbeta CDR3 regions were amplified from genomic DNA using the immunoSEQ Assay, a bias-controlled multiplex PCR. The authors processed their data as follows. The number of nucleated cells in each sample was estimated from the amplification of reference gene primers within the assay. To quantify the absolute abundance of each unique TCRbeta CDR3 rearrangement, sequence reads were collapsed and filtered. Productive Simpson clonality was computed per sample as the square root of Simpson's diversity index over productive rearrangements. TCRdb limited this immuneACCESS table to in-frame rearrangements with V and J called. A share of clones is missing; checked studies link under half to unresolved V genes, and the rest is unexplained. From that table come the V and J calls and clone size; the DNA was used to work out D and trimming. Here the sample has just over 200,000 clones; 85% to 90% occur a single time. The ten largest clonotypes hold approximately 6.1% of the sample.

Whole blood was collected in K2EDTA tubes by collaborating institutions according to the institutions' own protocols. Collaborator samples were shipped for TCRbeta analysis as frozen whole blood, isolated PBMCs, or DNA extracted from either sample type. Overall study outcomes, separate from this receptor: Clinical and demographic metadata were provided uncurated, with the amount varying by source and participant.

The clonotype was recovered from a man at least 80 years old with acute or convalescent COVID-19. The source material was peripheral blood. The rearranged chain carries TRBV24-1 and TRBJ1-2; TRBD1 matches 9 bases in the middle. CDR3 region: CATSDEGTGGSGYGYTF. The nucleotides read TGTGCCACCAGTGACGAGGGAACAGGGGGCAGTGGCTATGGCTACACCTTC.